The next 3 T cell receptor beta chains were all read from a single sample in a study of CXCR3-negative and CXCR3-positive naive CD8 T cells. TRB cDNA was prepared as libraries by UMI-labeled 5' RACE. TCRdb reprocessed the 5' RACE reads and stores each CDR3 protein as one record, lacking DNA. The sample includes some 53,000 distinct CDR3 sequences. General study points: TRB CDR3s were more hydrophobic in CXCR3-positive than in CXCR3-negative naive cells.

For these receptors, no antigen is known. Sample: naive CXCR3+ CD8+ T cells from blood. Subset described: CD45RO-CCR7+CD27+CD95- naive CD8+ T cells expressing CXCR3 (TNR3+). The source is a human donor in good health. Some clones in this sample may be carry-over from other donors' samples.

The V call is TRBV2, the J call TRBJ2-7. The CDR3 is made up of 12 amino acids. Germline assignment: CDR1 SNHLY and CDR2 FYNNEI. The CDR3 here is CASSVSVHEQYF.

This sequence joins TRBV19 and TRBJ2-7. Germline V gene data show CDR1 as LNHDA and CDR2 as SQIVND (reference sequence). CDR3 length: 12 amino acids. The CDR3 here is CASSIYGYEQYF.

V and J are TRBV23-1 and TRBJ2-5; the TCRdb D gene call, TRBD1, has no DNA to confirm it. TRBV23-1 is an ORF, with its function uncertain. This CDR3 has 17 amino acids. Here the CDR3 reads CASSPPGPGMTKETQYF.